This T cell receptor beta chain was recorded in a study of T-cell reconstitution after alpha-beta-depleted transplantation in children. The CDR3 consists of 16 residues. Trimming cost V 0 bases and J 0 bases, with 12 bases left between them. CDR1 is SGHRS, CDR2 YFSETQ, per germline. General study points: By about two months after transplant, alpha-beta T cells reportedly arose from several hundred graft clones that had expanded.

Preparing the TCRbeta library involved the use of unique molecular identifiers. TCRdb re-derived calls from the PCR reads in MiXCR, one entry per CDR3 protein. This table holds almost 500,000 distinct CDR3 sequences, about 11% found once. This clonotype was counted between two and nine times. As yet, its antigen is unknown. The clonotype originates from a child aged 2 to 15 with inherited bone marrow failure, due to receive a stem cell transplant. The sample consisted of PBMCs, taken before TCRalphabeta/CD19-depleted stem cell transplant. The J gene is TRBJ1-1, the V gene TRBV5-1; D gene uncertain. This chain's CDR3 is CASSLGGQRVNTEAFF. In DNA, the CDR3 is TGCGCCAGCAGCTTGGGCGGTCAGCGAGTGAACACTGAAGCTTTCTTT.